The 17 T cell receptor beta chains below all came from one sample that was sequenced in a study of T cell responses to AZD1222 COVID-19 vaccine. Sequencing used immunoSEQ multiplex PCR; TCRdb keeps in-frame clones, though not all of them. Of about 120,000 clones in the sample, around 90% are singletons; the top ten hold roughly 2.7%. The input for sequencing was peripheral blood, taken 28 days after the second AZD1222 dose. The receptors were gathered from an adult who received the AZD1222 COVID-19 vaccine.

The V call is TRBV3-1 (or the pseudogene TRBV3-2), the J call TRBJ1-1; D may be TRBD1 (5 bases). V was pared by 0 bases and J by 11 bases, with 16 bases between. CDR1 LGHDT and CDR2 YNNKEL come from the germline V gene (reference sequence). The CDR3 is 14 amino acids. CDR3 amino acids: CASSQDPQGGRAFF. In nucleotides, the CDR3 is TGTGCCAGCAGCCAAGATCCCCAGGGCGGTAGGGCTTTCTTT.

V and J are TRBV6-2 or TRBV6-3 and TRBJ1-2; D unresolved. V was pared by 0 bases and J by 1 base, with 18 bases between. The CDR3 length is 18 residues. Germline V gives CDR1 MNHEY, CDR2 SVGEGT. DNA of the CDR3: TGTGCCAGCAGTTACTCGAGATACCGAGACCCATATAACTATGGCTACACCTTC. It yields the protein CASSYSRYRDPYNYGYTF.

The V and J genes are TRBV10-3 and TRBJ1-1, with no clear D. Germline lookup yields CDR1 ENHRY and CDR2 SYGVKD. The CDR3 length is 15 residues. V was pared by 4 bases and J by 1 base, with 13 bases between. This CDR3 reads CAISVSDASNTEAFF. CDR3 DNA: TGTGCCATCAGTGTCTCGGACGCATCGAACACTGAAGCTTTCTTT.

This chain joins TRBV5-6 and TRBJ1-1; no clear D. Trimming cost V 0 bases and J 10 bases, with 13 bases left between them. Germline lookup yields CDR1 SGHDT and CDR2 YYEEEE. The CDR3 runs to 13 residues. The CDR3 protein is CASSLVWSVGAFF. The CDR3 DNA reads as TGTGCCAGCAGCTTGGTTTGGTCTGTTGGAGCTTTCTTT.

This chain uses TRBV5-1 with TRBJ1-2; 8 positions match TRBD1. V was clipped by 4 bases and J by 4 bases; unmatched bases: 6. Germline CDR1 SGHRS, CDR2 YFSETQ. The CDR3 totals 14 residues. DNA for the CDR3: TGCGCCAGCAGCACCGACAGGGGCGGCTATGGCTACACCTTC. It yields the protein CASSTDRGGYGYTF.

The CDR3 reads CASSLVGPSGANVLTF. In nucleotides, the CDR3 is TGTGCCAGCAGCTTAGTGGGGCCCTCTGGGGCCAACGTCCTGACTTTC. The chain is built from TRBV11-2 and TRBJ2-6, with a tentative D call TRBD1 (5 bases). Trimming left V 1 base short and J 0 bases short, with 7 bases between. Germline values: CDR1 SGHAT, CDR2 FQNNGV. The CDR3 contains 16 residues.

This chain connects TRBV10-3 to TRBJ2-5; TRBD2 agrees at 10 bases. The germline V gene encodes CDR1 ENHRY and CDR2 SYGVKD. The V gene end was trimmed by 8 bases and the J gene end by 0 bases; junction bases not matched to a gene: 6. The CDR3 runs to 15 residues. CDR3 loop: CAIGPSGGNQETQYF. For the CDR3, the DNA is TGTGCCATCGGGCCTAGCGGGGGTAACCAAGAGACCCAGTACTTC.

This chain connects TRBV18 to TRBJ1-5, with D unresolved. CDR1 and CDR2 (germline): KGHSH, LQKENI. V was cut by 3 bases and J by 9 bases, with 21 bases left in between. This CDR3 has 16 amino acids. CDR3 in DNA: TGTGCCAGCTCACCGAATGACGGGGTCGCGGTAGGGCCCCAGCATTTT. Its protein product is CASSPNDGVAVGPQHF.

The chain links TRBV19 to TRBJ2-7; 7 nucleotides agree with TRBD2. V trimming: 1 base; J trimming: 1 base; junction bases outside the gene matches: 4. Germline V gene lookup returns CDR1 LNHDA and CDR2 SQIVND (reference sequence). This CDR3 region has 15 residues. The CDR3 DNA follows: TGTGCCAGTAGTATAGGACGCGGGAGTTCCTACGAGCAGTACTTC. It translates to CASSIGRGSSYEQYF.

The chain combines TRBV6-2 or TRBV6-3 with TRBJ2-3; D gene uncertain. This CDR3 contains 14 residues. Trimming took off 3 bases at V and 0 bases at J, with 7 bases between the two ends. Germline loops: CDR1 MNHEY, CDR2 SVGEGT. CDR3 region: CASSYFTSTDTQYF. The CDR3 nucleotides are TGTGCCAGCAGTTATTTTACTAGCACAGATACGCAGTATTTT.

This chain joins TRBV6-5 and TRBJ1-2; 8 bases map to TRBD1. V shed 0 bases and J 8 bases; nucleotides not matched to a gene: 2. Germline assignment: CDR1 MNHEY and CDR2 SVGAGI. This CDR3 is built from 13 residues. CDR3 residues: CASSYSSGGGYTF. CDR3 bases: TGTGCCAGCAGTTACTCTTCAGGGGGCGGCTACACCTTC.

The rearrangement links TRBV11-3 to TRBJ1-1; no reliable D call. Germline V CDR1 and CDR2: SGHNT, YENEEA. The V end lost 0 bases, the J end lost 6 bases, and 11 bases lay between the germline ends. This CDR3 is built from 14 residues. The CDR3 protein is CASSLDGESAEAFF. As DNA, the CDR3 is TGTGCCAGCAGCTTAGATGGGGAATCGGCTGAAGCTTTCTTT.

The chain is built from TRBV19 and TRBJ2-1; no definite D call. The CDR3 totals 15 residues. CDR1 is LNHDA and CDR2 is SQIVND in the germline V gene (reference sequence). The germline V and J ends were trimmed by 5 bases and 1 base, with 12 bases remaining between them. The DNA for the CDR3 is TGTGCCAGTAGTCCAACGGTGTATTCCTACAATGAGCAGTTCTTC. It yields the protein CASSPTVYSYNEQFF. The variable domain in full, completed from reference TRBV19 and TRBJ2-1, reads DGGITQSPKYLFRKEGQNVTLSCEQNLNHDAMYWYRQDPGQGLRLIYYSQIVNDFQKGDIAEGYSVSREKKESFPLTVTSAQKNPTAFYLCASSPTVYSYNEQFFGPGTRLTVL.

The V call is TRBV19, the J call TRBJ1-1, with D possibly TRBD1 on 6 matching bases. Trimming removed 3 bases from V and 6 bases from J, with 14 bases in between. The CDR3 consists of 14 residues. Germline V lookup: CDR1 LNHDA, CDR2 SQIVND (reference sequence). The CDR3: CASSMRGAEAEAFF. CDR3 nucleotide sequence: TGTGCCAGTAGTATGAGGGGGGCTGAGGCTGAAGCTTTCTTT.

The J gene is TRBJ2-1, the V gene TRBV19, with TRBD2 as a possible D gene (6 bases). V lost 3 bases, J lost 4 bases, and 16 bases lay in between. There are 16 residues in the CDR3. Germline V gene data show CDR1 as LNHDA and CDR2 as SQIVND (reference sequence). CDR3 DNA: TGTGCCAGTAGTATGAGGCCGGGAGTGGTTTACAATGAGCAGTTCTTC. Amino acid sequence: CASSMRPGVVYNEQFF.

The chain combines TRBV4-3 with TRBJ2-1; 12 bases line up with TRBD2. Germline V CDR1 and CDR2: LGHNA, YSLEER. This CDR3 is 15 amino acids long. V was pared by 4 bases and J by 4 bases, with 2 bases of the junction left unmatched. Here the CDR3 DNA reads TGCGCCAGCAGCCGGACTAGCGGGACTTACAATGAGCAGTTCTTC. Protein: CASSRTSGTYNEQFF.

The CDR3 reads CASSLYPGTGGNYGYTF. CDR3 DNA sequence: TGTGCCAGCAGCCTCTACCCCGGGACAGGGGGCAACTATGGCTACACCTTC. The rearrangement joins TRBV3-1 (or the pseudogene TRBV3-2) to TRBJ1-2, with 12 positions matching TRBD1. The CDR3 is 17 amino acids. V dropped 4 bases and J dropped 2; count of bases not matched to a gene: 8. Germline CDR1 is LGHDT and CDR2 is YNNKEL (reference sequence).